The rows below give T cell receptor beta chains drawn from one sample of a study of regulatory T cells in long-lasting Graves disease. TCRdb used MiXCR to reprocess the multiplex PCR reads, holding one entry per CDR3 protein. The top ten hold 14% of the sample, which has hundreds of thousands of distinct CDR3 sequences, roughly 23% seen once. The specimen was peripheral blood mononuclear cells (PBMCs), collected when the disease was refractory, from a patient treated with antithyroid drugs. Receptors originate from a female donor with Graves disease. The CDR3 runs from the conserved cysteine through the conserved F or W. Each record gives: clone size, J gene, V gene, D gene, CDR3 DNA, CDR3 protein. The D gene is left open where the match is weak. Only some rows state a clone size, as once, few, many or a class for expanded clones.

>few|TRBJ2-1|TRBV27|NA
TGTGCCAGCAGTTTATTCTCCGCGCCGAGCTCCTACAATGAGCAGTTCTTC
CASSLFSAPSSYNEQFF
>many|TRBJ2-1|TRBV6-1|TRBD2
TGTGCCAGCAGTGAGGCGGGAGCGTCTCCTGAGCAGTTCTTC
CASSEAGASPEQFF
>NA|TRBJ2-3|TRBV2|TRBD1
TGTGCCAGCAGCCAAGGACAGGGGACAGATACGCAGTATTTT
CASSQGQGTDTQYF
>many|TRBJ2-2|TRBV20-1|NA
TGCAGTGCTAGGGTGCTTCACACCGGGGAGCTGTTTTTT
CSARVLHTGELFF
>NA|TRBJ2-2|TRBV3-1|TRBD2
TGTGCCAGCAGCCCTCCTCCCGGGACTAGCGGGTATAACACCGGGGAGCTGTTTTTT
CASSPPPGTSGYNTGELFF
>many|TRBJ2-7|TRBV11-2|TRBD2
TGTGCCAGCAGCTTAAGGTGGGGGGAGGGCCTCTACGAGCAGTACTTC
CASSLRWGEGLYEQYF
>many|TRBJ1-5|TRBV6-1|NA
TGTGCCAGCAGTCGAAAGGGACATACACCTAATCAGCCCCAGCATTTT
CASSRKGHTPNQPQHF
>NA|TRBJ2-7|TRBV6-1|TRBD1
TGTTCCAGCAGTGACACAACACGGACAGGGATGGGGGAGCAGTACTTC
CSSSDTTRTGMGEQYF
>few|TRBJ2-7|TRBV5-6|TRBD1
TGTGCCAGCAGTTCCGGACAGGTCGGCGAGCAGTACTTC
CASSSGQVGEQYF
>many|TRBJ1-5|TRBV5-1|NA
TGTGCCAGCAGCTTAGGGGTGGGAACGGAGCCCCAGCATTTT
CASSLGVGTEPQHF
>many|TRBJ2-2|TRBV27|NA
TGTGCCAGCAGTTTATTTATGACAGGTGGAACCGGGGAGCTGTTTTTT
CASSLFMTGGTGELFF
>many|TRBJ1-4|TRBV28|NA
TGTGCCAGCAGTTCCGCCGACAAACTTAGTGAAAAACTGTTTTTT
CASSSADKLSEKLFF
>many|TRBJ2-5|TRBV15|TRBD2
TGTGCCACCAGCAGAGATATCGCGGGAGGGGGCAAGACCCAGTACTTC
CATSRDIAGGGKTQYF
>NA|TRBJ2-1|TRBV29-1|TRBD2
TGCAGCGTTAAATCTCCCGGACTAGCGGGAGTAGGTGAGCAGTTCTTC
CSVKSPGLAGVGEQFF
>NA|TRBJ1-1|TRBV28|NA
TGTGCCAGCAGTTTGGAGGCTCTGAGCACTGAAGCTTTCTTT
CASSLEALSTEAFF
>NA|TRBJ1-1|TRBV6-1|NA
TGTGCCAGCAGTGAAGCGCCTAGGGTGAACACTGAAGCTTTCTTT
CASSEAPRVNTEAFF
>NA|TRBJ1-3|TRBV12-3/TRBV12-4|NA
TGTGCCAGCAGTATGGAAGGCAATCCTGGAAACACCATATATTTT
CASSMEGNPGNTIYF
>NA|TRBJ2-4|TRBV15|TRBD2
TGTGCCACCAGCAGAGATAACATAGCGGGAGGGAAAAACATTCAGTACTTC
CATSRDNIAGGKNIQYF
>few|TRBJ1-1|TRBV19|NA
TGTGCCAGTAGTATAGACAGGGTCGGGAGCACTGAAGCTTTCTTT
CASSIDRVGSTEAFF
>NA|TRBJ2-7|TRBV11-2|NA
TGTGCCAGCAGCCGGGACCAACGCGGCGAGCAGTACTTC
CASSRDQRGEQYF
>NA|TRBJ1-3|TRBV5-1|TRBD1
TGCGCCAGCAGCTTTACCCCCCCCGCAGGGGGCTTCTTTGGAAACACCATATATTTT
CASSFTPPAGGFFGNTIYF
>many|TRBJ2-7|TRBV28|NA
TGTGCCAGCAGTGGGTGGGGGACCTCCTACGAGCAGTACTTC
CASSGWGTSYEQYF
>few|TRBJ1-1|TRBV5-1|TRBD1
TGCGCCAGCAGCGAAGTACAGGGGGACACTGAAGCTTTCTTT
CASSEVQGDTEAFF
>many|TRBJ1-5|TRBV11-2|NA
TGTGCCAGCAGCTTAGGAGGGGGAAACAATCAGCCCCAGCATTTT
CASSLGGGNNQPQHF
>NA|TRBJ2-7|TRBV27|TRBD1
TGTGCCAGCAGTCCTCCCGGGACAGGGTCTTTTGCCTACGAGCAGTACTTC
CASSPPGTGSFAYEQYF
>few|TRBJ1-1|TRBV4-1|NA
TGCGCCAGCAGCCAAAACAGGGATGTCACTGAAGCTTTCTTT
CASSQNRDVTEAFF
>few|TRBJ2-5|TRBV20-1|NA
TGCAGTGCTAGAGATCTCGGGCAGCCACAAGAGACCCAGTACTTC
CSARDLGQPQETQYF
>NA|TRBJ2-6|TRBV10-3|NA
TGTGCCATCAGTGGCTTCTCCCGGACCGGGGGCTCTGGGGCCAACGTCCTGACTTTC
CAISGFSRTGGSGANVLTF
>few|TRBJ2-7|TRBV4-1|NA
TGCGCCAGCAGCGAGCGGGACAGGTTGTACGAGCAGTACTTC
CASSERDRLYEQYF
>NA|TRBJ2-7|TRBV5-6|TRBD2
TGTGCCAGCAGCCGCGGGGGTAGCGAGCAGTACTTC
CASSRGGSEQYF
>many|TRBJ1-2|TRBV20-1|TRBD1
TGCAGTGCTAGAGGTGGGGACAGGGAATGCACCTTC
CSARGGDRECTF
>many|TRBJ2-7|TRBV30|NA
TGTGCCTGGAGCGCGACGGGGCTTGAGCAGTACTTC
CAWSATGLEQYF
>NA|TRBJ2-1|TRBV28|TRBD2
TGTGCCAGCAGTCCTCTAGCGGAATACAATGAGCAGTTCTTC
CASSPLAEYNEQFF
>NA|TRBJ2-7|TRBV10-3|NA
TGTGCCGTTTGGGAGAGAGGGCTGGGCGAGCAGTACTTC
CAVWERGLGEQYF
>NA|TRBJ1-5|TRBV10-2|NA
TGCGCCAGCAGTGCCCCCGAGCGTAGCAATCAGCCCCAGCATTTT
CASSAPERSNQPQHF
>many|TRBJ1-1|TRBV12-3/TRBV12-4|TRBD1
TGTGCCAGCACCACCCGCCGGGACAGGGAGAAAGCTTTCTTT
CASTTRRDREKAFF
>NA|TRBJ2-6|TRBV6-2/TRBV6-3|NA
TGTGCCAGCAGTTACGTGGGCTCTGGGGCCAACGTCCTGACTTTC
CASSYVGSGANVLTF
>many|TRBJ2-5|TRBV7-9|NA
TGTGCCAGCAGCTTAGTGGGCCAGGGGCGTTGGAGAGCTCAAGAGACCCAGTACTTC
CASSLVGQGRWRAQETQYF
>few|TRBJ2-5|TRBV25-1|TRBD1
TGTGCCAGCAGTGAGGGGACAGGGGAGCGGACCCAGTACTTC
CASSEGTGERTQYF
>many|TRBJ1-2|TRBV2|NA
TGTGCCAGCATACGGGACGGATACTATGGCTACACCTTC
CASIRDGYYGYTF
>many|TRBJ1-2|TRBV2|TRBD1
TGTGCCAGCAGTGACAGGGGGTTTGGCTACACCTTC
CASSDRGFGYTF
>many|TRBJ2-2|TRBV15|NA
TGTGCCACCACTGAGGGGTACGGGGAGCTGTTTTTT
CATTEGYGELFF
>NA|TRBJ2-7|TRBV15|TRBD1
TGTGCCACCAGCAGAGAACAGGGGGTATTCTGCGAGCAGTACTTC
CATSREQGVFCEQYF
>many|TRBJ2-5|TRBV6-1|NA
TGTGCCAGCCTGGGGGTAGCGGCTCTTCACTACCAAGAGACCCAGTACTTC
CASLGVAALHYQETQYF
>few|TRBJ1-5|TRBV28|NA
TGTGCCAGCAGTTCCGGGACTGCCGCGGGGCAGCCCCAGCATTTT
CASSSGTAAGQPQHF
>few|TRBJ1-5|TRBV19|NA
TGTGCCAGTAGTCCCACAGGGTTGGCTCAGCCCCAGCATTTT
CASSPTGLAQPQHF
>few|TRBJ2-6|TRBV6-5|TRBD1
TGTGCCAGCAGTTCCGGGACAGGCCAGTTCTCTGGGGCCAACGTCCTGACTTTC
CASSSGTGQFSGANVLTF
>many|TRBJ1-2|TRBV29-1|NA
TGCAGCGTTGACGGCTTGACAGACTATGGCTACACCTTC
CSVDGLTDYGYTF
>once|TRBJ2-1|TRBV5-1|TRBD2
TGCGCCAGCAGCTTGGTGGCTAGCGGGACATTAACCTACAATGAGCAGTTCTTC
CASSLVASGTLTYNEQFF
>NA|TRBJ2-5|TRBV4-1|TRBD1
TGCGCCAGCAGCCGATTGACAGGGGACAGAGAGACCCAGTACTTC
CASSRLTGDRETQYF
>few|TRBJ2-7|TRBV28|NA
TGTGCCAGCAGCCCCGTCCAGGGGAGGGACGAGCAGTACTTC
CASSPVQGRDEQYF
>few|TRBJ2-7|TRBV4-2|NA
TGTGCCAGCAGCCCCCGAGGCGCGGCTCTCCACGAGCAGTACTTC
CASSPRGAALHEQYF
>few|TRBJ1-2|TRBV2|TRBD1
TGTGCCAGCTTCTCATCCCCGGTTGGACAGGGGGAGGGCTACACCTTC
CASFSSPVGQGEGYTF
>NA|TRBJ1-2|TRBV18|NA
TGTGCCAGCTCACCGGACGGTATCTATGGCTACACCTTC
CASSPDGIYGYTF
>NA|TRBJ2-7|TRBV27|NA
TGTGCCAGCCCGCACGCCTTCTACGAGCAGTACTTC
CASPHAFYEQYF
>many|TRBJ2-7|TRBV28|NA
TGTGCCAGCACCGGGTGGGGGAGCTCCTACGAGCAGTACTTC
CASTGWGSSYEQYF
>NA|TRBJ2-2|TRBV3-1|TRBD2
TGTGCCAGCAGCCAAGTTTCCCCCCTTACTAGCGGGAGTCCGGTGGCCGGGGAGCTGTTTTTT
CASSQVSPLTSGSPVAGELFF
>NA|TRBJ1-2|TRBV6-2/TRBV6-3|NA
TGTGCCAGCAGTTCGACAAATGGCTACACCTTC
CASSSTNGYTF
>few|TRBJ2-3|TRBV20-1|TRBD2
TGCAGTGCAGAGACTAGCGGGAGGATAACAGATACGCAGTATTTT
CSAETSGRITDTQYF
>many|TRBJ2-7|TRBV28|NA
TGTGCCAGCAGTTTAGACAATCGGTACGAGCAGTACTTC
CASSLDNRYEQYF